One sample yielded the 5 T cell receptor beta chains listed below, sequenced in a study of CD8 T cells in ankylosing spondylitis. TCRdb re-derived calls from the 5' RACE reads in MiXCR, one entry per CDR3 protein. Among 25,000 to 35,000 distinct CDR3 sequences listed, 4.5% to 5.5% were seen once. Sequencing was performed on blood, either unsorted or a sorted T cell fraction (not recorded which). The receptors derive from a female donor with ankylosing spondylitis or in good health (not recorded which).

This clonotype was counted ten times or more. CDR3 residues: CASSVLQGIGTDTQYF. The CDR3 region has the DNA TGTGCCAGCAGCGTTCTGCAGGGTATTGGCACAGATACGCAGTATTTT. The chain couples TRBV9 to TRBJ2-3, with D possibly being TRBD1 (5 bases). Germline CDR1 reads SGDLS; CDR2 reads YYNGEE. V dropped 2 bases and J dropped 1 base, with 14 bases sitting between them. CDR3 length equals 16 residues.

This clonotype was seen repeatedly, ten times or more. V usage is TRBV9 and J usage is TRBJ2-7; TRBD1 agrees at 7 bases. Germline assignment: CDR1 SGDLS and CDR2 YYNGEE. The CDR3 extends over 14 amino acids. The J segment lost 4 bases and the V segment lost 0 bases, leaving 4 bases of the junction unmatched. The CDR3 DNA sequence: TGTGCCAGCAGCGTAGAGGGACAGTATTACGAGCAGTACTTC. This codes for CASSVEGQYYEQYF.

This clonotype is classed as medium-sized (0.01 to 0.1%). The genes are TRBV9 and TRBJ1-1; 7 bases align to TRBD1. The CDR3 runs 12 residues. CDR1 and CDR2 (germline): SGDLS, YYNGEE. V was clipped by 2 bases and J by 11 bases; unmatched bases: 6. CDR3 bases: TGTGCCAGCAGCGTTCACCAGGGGGACGCTTTCTTT. Amino acid sequence: CASSVHQGDAFF. Full variable domain (outside the CDR3, taken from reference TRBV9 and TRBJ1-1): DSGVTQTPKHLITATGQRVTLRCSPRSGDLSVYWYQQSLDQGLQFLIQYYNGEERAKGNILERFSAQQFPDLHSELNLSSLELGDSALYFCASSVHQGDAFFGQGTRLTVV.

This clonotype was seen a few times. This chain uses TRBV9 with TRBJ2-5; perhaps TRBD2 as D (7 bases). In germline, CDR1 is SGDLS, CDR2 YYNGEE. CDR3 length: 14 residues. V was trimmed by 1 base and J by 5 bases, leaving 12 bases between them. CDR3 nucleotide sequence: TGTGCCAGCAGCGTAAGGGGGGGGCCGGAGACCCAGTACTTC. This encodes CASSVRGGPETQYF.

This clonotype was observed many times. V is TRBV9 and J is TRBJ2-7, with 12 positions matching TRBD2. The germline CDR1 and CDR2 sequences are SGDLS and YYNGEE. The trim removed 2 bases at V and 5 bases at J, leaving 5 bases unmatched. This CDR3 contains 15 residues. This CDR3 reads CASSVSSGGAHEQYF. The DNA for the CDR3 is TGTGCCAGCAGCGTCTCTAGCGGGGGGGCCCACGAGCAGTACTTC.